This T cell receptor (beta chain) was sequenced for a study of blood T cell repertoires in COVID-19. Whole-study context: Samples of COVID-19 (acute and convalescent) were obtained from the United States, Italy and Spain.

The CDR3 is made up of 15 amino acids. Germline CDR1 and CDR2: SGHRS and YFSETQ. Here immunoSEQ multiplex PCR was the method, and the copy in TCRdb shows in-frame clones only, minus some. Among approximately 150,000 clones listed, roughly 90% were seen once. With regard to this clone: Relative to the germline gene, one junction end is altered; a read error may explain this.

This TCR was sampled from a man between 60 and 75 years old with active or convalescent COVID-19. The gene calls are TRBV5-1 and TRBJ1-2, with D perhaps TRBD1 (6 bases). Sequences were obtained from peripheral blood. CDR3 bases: TGCGCCAGCAGATTGGCAGGGGACAATAATCTTGGCTACACCTTC. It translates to CASRLAGDNNLGYTF.